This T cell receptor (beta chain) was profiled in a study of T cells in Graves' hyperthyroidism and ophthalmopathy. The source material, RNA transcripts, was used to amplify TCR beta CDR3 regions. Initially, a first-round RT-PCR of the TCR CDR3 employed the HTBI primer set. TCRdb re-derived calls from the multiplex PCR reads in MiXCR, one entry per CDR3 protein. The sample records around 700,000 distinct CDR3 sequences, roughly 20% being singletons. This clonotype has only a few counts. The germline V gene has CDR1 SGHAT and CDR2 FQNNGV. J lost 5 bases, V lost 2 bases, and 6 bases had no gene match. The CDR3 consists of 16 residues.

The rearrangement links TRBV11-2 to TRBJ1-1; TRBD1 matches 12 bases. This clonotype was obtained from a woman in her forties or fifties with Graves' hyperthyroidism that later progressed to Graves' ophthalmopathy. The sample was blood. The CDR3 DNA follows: TGTGCCAGCAGCTTATCGGGACAGGGGGCGAATACTGAAGCTTTCTTT. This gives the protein CASSLSGQGANTEAFF.